This paragraph reports one T cell receptor beta chain. Its recognized antigen is unknown. The sample holds no much larger clone one base away, and base qualities are not on file. A second Seattle source provided samples from volunteer blood donors who had recovered from COVID-19. Whole blood was collected in K2EDTA tubes by collaborating institutions according to the institutions' own protocols. For TCRbeta analysis, collaborators shipped samples as frozen whole blood, isolated PBMCs, or DNA extracted from either of those sample types. The data were taken from a study of blood T cell repertoires in COVID-19 (TCRdb year 2020). Background on the whole study: Samples covering the acute and convalescent phases of COVID-19 were provided by collaborators in the United States, Italy and Spain. The prospective study material was composed of cDNA or gDNA derived from T cells, B-cell-depleted T cells, or PBMCs. Deeply sampled blood TCRbeta repertoires from subjects exposed to, actively infected with, or recovered from COVID-19 were included in the dataset. A freely available public database, intended as a resource for researchers studying the immune response to SARS-CoV-2, is where the repertoires were released. The samples were drawn from two sources: the first 160 participants of the ongoing ImmuneRACE study, and 1,200 or so subjects contributed by 6 global collaborators. A de-identified subject ID, COVID-19 status, age in years and sex were almost always included in the sample metadata. Where available, HLA class I and class II types were obtained from metadata supplied by the sample provider rather than from assay-based typing.

Deletion took 4 bases off V and 3 bases off J, with a span of 17 bases between the germline ends. The cysteine opens and the phenylalanine closes a CDR3 of 16 amino acids. Only CDR3 DNA remains: 48 bases, in frame from the first base. From the germline V gene, CDR1 is LGHNA and CDR2 is YNFKEQ. General conclusions and limits of the study: How much clinical and demographic metadata was included differed by source and by participant, and the metadata was provided uncurated.

The immunoSEQ Assay, a bias-controlled multiplex PCR, was used to amplify TCRbeta CDR3 regions from genomic DNA. Under the source paper's analysis protocol: The number of nucleated cells in each sample was estimated by amplification of reference gene primers within the assay. To quantify the absolute abundance of each unique TCRbeta CDR3 rearrangement, sequence reads were collapsed and filtered. For each sample, productive Simpson clonality was calculated by taking the square root of Simpson's diversity index across productive rearrangements. What TCRdb holds here is the immuneACCESS table cut down to in-frame rearrangements. Part of the clones is not present; checked against another copy, under half of the missing clones reflect an unresolved V gene, and the others are unexplained. The V and J calls and clone size were taken over from that table, and D and trimming were inferred from the DNA. Counted in this sample were about 260,000 clones; about nine tenths of them appeared once. Of the sample, approximately 4.3% falls within the top ten clones.

Sequencing was carried out using peripheral blood. This receptor was taken from a man aged 60 to 75 who had recovered from COVID-19. Rearrangement joined TRBV4-2 to TRBJ2-3, with TRBD2 perhaps the D gene, on 6 matching bases. The CDR3 amino acid sequence is: CASSPFFGGETDTQYF. The bases read TGTGCCAGCAGCCCCTTTTTCGGGGGAGAAACAGATACGCAGTATTTT.